This TCR beta chain was observed in a study of cytomegalovirus exposure and HLA in healthy donors. Overall study: Most donors, more than 80% of approximately 400 genotyped, fell in the Caucasian-associated ancestry cluster. Study-wide results and limits: Some highly shared sequence variants likely arose as a pipeline artifact. Versus the approximately 720-donor mean, an Asian-associated ancestry cluster reportedly showed fewer N-insertions in a later analysis. Both high specificity and high sensitivity reportedly marked the classifier's diagnosis of cytomegalovirus status.

Turning to this clone: The antigen is unknown.

CDR1 and CDR2 (germline): MNHEY, SMNVEV (reference sequence). The CDR3 spans 14 residues. Trimming removed 3 bases at V and 2 bases at J, with 11 bases between. In the PCR, 60 Vbeta and 13 Jbeta primers were used. Assay: immunoSEQ multiplex PCR; the TCRdb copy retains only in-frame clones and omits some. Of roughly 67,000 clones listed, roughly 76% are singletons. Input material: PBMCs. The rearrangement joins TRBV27 to TRBJ2-7, with D possibly TRBD1 on 5 matching bases. The clonotype was recovered from a man in his fifties or sixties in good health and CMV-seropositive. CDR3 loop: CASSFRAPPYEQYF. CDR3 bases: TGTGCCAGCAGTTTCAGGGCCCCTCCCTACGAGCAGTACTTC.